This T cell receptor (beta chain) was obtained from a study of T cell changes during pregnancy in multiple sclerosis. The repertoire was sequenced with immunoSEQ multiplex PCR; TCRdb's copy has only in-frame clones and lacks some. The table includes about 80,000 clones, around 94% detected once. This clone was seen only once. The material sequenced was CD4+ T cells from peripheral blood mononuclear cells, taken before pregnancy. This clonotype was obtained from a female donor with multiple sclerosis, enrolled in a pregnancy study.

CDR3 sequence reads: CASSELSGRARETQYF. The CDR3 DNA is TGTGCCAGCAGTGAACTTAGCGGGAGGGCCCGAGAGACCCAGTACTTC. The gene calls are TRBV6-1 and TRBJ2-5; TRBD2 matches at 11 bases. This CDR3 is 16 amino acids long. The V gene's germline CDR1 is MNHNS and CDR2 SASEGT. With V trimmed by 2 bases and J by 4 bases, 6 bases remained unmatched.